This is a list of T cell receptor beta chains from one sample in a study of neurological immune-mediated disorders. One entry per CDR3 protein results from TCRdb running MiXCR on the 5' RACE reads. This table has approximately 50,000 distinct CDR3 sequences, around 3.5% appearing once. The sequencing input was PBMCs. Every receptor here comes from a man aged 40-49 years with multiple sclerosis. The CDR3 runs from the conserved cysteine through the conserved F or W. Fields, in order: clone size, J gene, V gene, D gene, CDR3 protein, CDR3 DNA. D genes are given only for firm matches. Clone size is shown for a subset of rows, as once, few, many or a class of expanded clone.

>many|TRBJ2-1|TRBV29-1|TRBD1
CSVGDRGLSNEQFF
TGCAGCGTTGGCGACAGGGGGTTGAGCAATGAGCAGTTCTTC
>many|TRBJ1-4|TRBV20-1|TRBD1
CSARTGNNEKLFF
TGCAGTGCGAGGACAGGGAATAATGAAAAACTGTTTTTT
>many|TRBJ1-1|TRBV7-9|-
CASSSRALNTEAFF
TGTGCCAGCAGCTCCCGGGCCCTGAACACTGAAGCTTTCTTT
>many|TRBJ2-7|TRBV5-1|TRBD1
CASSAGTGGVLTYEQYF
TGCGCCAGCAGCGCCGGGACAGGGGGCGTATTAACCTACGAGCAGTACTTC
>many|TRBJ2-5|TRBV6-6|-
CASSSRTRGETQYF
TGTGCCAGCAGTTCACGGACTAGGGGGGAGACCCAGTACTTC
>many|TRBJ2-1|TRBV24-1|-
CATSDASGSGVNEQFF
TGTGCCACCAGTGACGCCTCAGGGTCTGGAGTCAATGAGCAGTTCTTC
>many|TRBJ1-1|TRBV29-1|-
CSVGGRLNTEAFF
TGCAGCGTTGGGGGACGGTTGAACACTGAAGCTTTCTTT
>many|TRBJ2-3|TRBV14|-
CASSRQTTDTQYF
TGTGCCAGCAGCCGGCAGACCACAGATACGCAGTATTTT
>many|TRBJ2-4|TRBV20-1|TRBD2
CSARELAADLLAKNIQYF
TGCAGTGCTAGAGAACTAGCGGCGGACCTCCTAGCCAAAAACATTCAGTACTTC
>many|TRBJ2-3|TRBV7-9|TRBD1
CASSLGGGSSTDTQYF
TGTGCCAGCAGCTTAGGAGGGGGCTCTAGCACAGATACGCAGTATTTT
>many|TRBJ1-2|TRBV5-1|-
CASSSGELTPTGYGYTF
TGCGCCAGCAGCTCCGGCGAATTAACACCTACGGGCTATGGCTACACCTTC
>-|TRBJ1-6|TRBV9|-
CASSVASGVSPLNF
TGTGCCAGCAGCGTAGCTTCAGGGGTTTCACCCCTCAACTTT
>many|TRBJ1-1|TRBV6-5|-
CASSYSQDTEAFF
TGTGCCAGCAGTTACTCCCAGGACACTGAAGCTTTCTTT
>many|TRBJ2-7|TRBV20-1|TRBD1
CSARTGGGYEQYF
TGCAGTGCTAGAACAGGGGGCGGCTACGAGCAGTACTTC
>few|TRBJ1-6|TRBV9|TRBD1
CASSGTGGSPLHF
TGTGCCAGCAGCGGGACAGGGGGTTCACCCCTCCACTTT
>many|TRBJ1-5|TRBV19|TRBD1
CASSLLLQGREQPQHF
TGTGCCAGTAGTTTACTACTACAGGGGCGAGAACAGCCCCAGCATTTT
>many|TRBJ2-7|TRBV20-1|-
CSARDSASSRYEQYF
TGCAGTGCTAGAGATTCGGCTTCAAGTAGATACGAGCAGTACTTC
>many|TRBJ1-3|TRBV20-1|-
CSASPFDNSGNTIYF
TGCAGTGCCTCCCCCTTTGACAACTCTGGAAACACCATATATTTT
>many|TRBJ2-2|TRBV4-1|-
CASSQDSLDSPTGELFF
TGCGCCAGCAGCCAAGACTCCCTAGACTCCCCCACCGGGGAGCTGTTTTTT
>many|TRBJ2-7|TRBV7-2|-
CASSFAPTRGQYF
TGTGCCAGCAGCTTTGCCCCGACCCGGGGGCAGTACTTC